These 27 T cell receptor beta chains share one sample of origin, sequenced in a study of type 1 and type 2 diabetes patients. The PCR template was genomic DNA. Multiplex PCR with 30 forward and 13 reverse primers amplified the TCR beta CDR3. TCRdb reanalysed the multiplex PCR reads using MiXCR and keeps one entry per CDR3 protein. The table lists 250,000 to 300,000 distinct CDR3 sequences, roughly 50% of them singletons, with roughly an eighth in the top ten. Sequencing was done on a sample of peripheral blood mononuclear cells (PBMCs). All receptors come from a man between 18 and 29 years old with type 2 diabetes.

CDR3 loop: CASGSPSGGEAFF. CDR3 DNA: TGTGCCAGCGGATCCCCTTCGGGGGGTGAAGCTTTCTTT. This chain links TRBV25-1 with TRBJ1-1, with D perhaps TRBD1 (5 bases). Trimming stripped 8 bases from V and 7 bases from J, with 17 bases between. The length of the CDR3 is 13 residues. CDR1 is MGHDK, CDR2 SYGVNS, per germline.

This chain connects TRBV7-9 to TRBJ2-7; TRBD1 aligns across 9 bases. Germline CDR1 reads SEHNR; CDR2 reads FQNEAQ (reference sequence). V was clipped by 3 bases and J by 5 bases; unmatched bases: 5. CDR3 size: 14 residues. The CDR3 region has the DNA TGTGCCAGCAGCTTCGGGACAGGGTCCGACGAGCAGTACTTC. As protein: CASSFGTGSDEQYF.

The chain combines TRBV19 with TRBJ1-6; no clear D. The CDR3 covers 17 residues. Germline CDR1 reads LNHDA; CDR2 reads SQIVND (reference sequence). Trimming removed 4 bases from V and 6 bases from J, with 19 bases in between. This chain's CDR3 is CASSTSGKGHGNSPLHF. DNA for the CDR3: TGTGCCAGTAGTACGAGTGGAAAGGGCCACGGTAATTCACCCCTCCACTTT.

This clonotype has just a few counts. This chain connects TRBV4-3 to TRBJ2-1; D unresolved. The germline gives CDR1 LGHNA, CDR2 YSLEER. Trimming stripped 1 base from V and 3 bases from J, with 7 bases between. CDR3 length: 14 residues. This CDR3 reads CASSQGGDYNEQFF. In nucleotides, the CDR3 is TGCGCCAGCAGCCAAGGTGGAGACTACAATGAGCAGTTCTTC.

V is TRBV7-8 and J is TRBJ2-1; D not certain. There are 16 residues in the CDR3. Trimming removed 4 bases from V and 10 bases from J, with 23 bases in between. Germline V lookup: CDR1 SGHVS, CDR2 FQNEAQ. The CDR3 loop reads CASSSPSRPWGNEQFF. The CDR3 nucleotides are TGTGCCAGCAGCTCCCCTTCTCGGCCCTGGGGAAACGAGCAGTTCTTC.

This clonotype has more than one count but fewer than ten. The chain has TRBV4-3 and TRBJ2-7; TRBD2 matches at 8 bases. After removal of 0 bases from V and 10 bases from J, the junction contained 5 bases not matched to a gene. This CDR3 region has 13 residues. From germline, CDR1 is LGHNA and CDR2 YSLEER. In DNA, the CDR3 is TGCGCCAGCAGCCAAGATAACAGCGGGGGACAGTACTTC. This codes for CASSQDNSGGQYF.

The chain employs TRBV19 and TRBJ2-1, with D perhaps being TRBD1 or TRBD2 (7 bases each). CDR1 and CDR2 from the germline V gene are LNHDA and SQIVND (reference sequence). The CDR3 loop spans 14 amino acids. The V gene lost 3 bases and the J gene lost 9 bases, with 15 bases spanning the gap. The CDR3 loop is CASSIRGGGGEQFF. CDR3 nucleotides: TGTGCCAGTAGTATCAGGGGAGGGGGCGGTGAGCAGTTCTTC.

The chain has TRBV19 and TRBJ2-3; TRBD2 aligns across 10 bases. After removal of 7 bases from V and 3 bases from J, the junction contained 10 bases not matched to a gene. CDR3 length equals 16 residues. Germline CDR1 LNHDA, CDR2 SQIVND (reference sequence). CDR3 in DNA: TGTGCCAGTACTGTCTCTAGCGGGAGTGGGACAGATACGCAGTATTTT. Protein: CASTVSSGSGTDTQYF.

The chain is built from TRBV28 and TRBJ1-2, with D tentatively TRBD1 (5 bases). This CDR3 is 15 amino acids long. Germline V gene sequence: CDR1 MDHEN, CDR2 SYDVKM. V lost 6 bases and J 8 bases, leaving 22 bases between the germline ends. The CDR3 loop reads CASRLGSGVFEGYTF. The DNA for the CDR3 is TGTGCCAGCAGACTAGGTTCGGGGGTTTTTGAAGGCTACACCTTC.

The chain uses TRBV12-3 or TRBV12-4 and TRBJ1-6, with D possibly matching TRBD1 (5 bases). The CDR3 is 14 residues long. Trimming removed 7 bases at V and 13 bases at J, with 20 bases between. The CDR3 region is CASNPEGRGGPLHF. Written as DNA, the CDR3 is TGTGCCAGCAACCCGGAGGGTAGGGGCGGCCCCCTCCACTTT.

The chain combines TRBV12-3 or TRBV12-4 with TRBJ1-2, with 7 nucleotides matching TRBD1. V lost 6 bases and J lost 2; bases outside the gene matches: 12. CDR3 length equals 16 residues. As DNA, the CDR3 is TGTGCCAGCAGCCCTAGTCTGACAGGGTTCAACTATGGCTACACCTTC. Translation: CASSPSLTGFNYGYTF.

The V gene is TRBV2, the J gene TRBJ2-5; 8 bases are shared with TRBD1. CDR3 length: 16 residues. The trim removed 6 bases at V and 3 bases at J, leaving 12 bases unmatched. The germline CDR1 and CDR2 sequences are SNHLY and FYNNEI. The CDR3 nucleotides read TGTGCCAGCAGCTCAACGGACAGGGCGGTTGAAGAGACCCAGTACTTC. Encoded protein: CASSSTDRAVEETQYF.

Only a few counts were recorded for this clonotype. V gene TRBV7-8 combines with J gene TRBJ1-2, with TRBD1 as a possible D gene (5 bases). Trimming took off 5 bases at V and 4 bases at J, with 14 bases between the two ends. The CDR3 is 14 residues long. Per germline, CDR1 SGHVS and CDR2 FQNEAQ. The CDR3 loop reads CASSLLRDAYGYTF. The CDR3 DNA reads as TGTGCCAGCAGCCTCCTCAGGGACGCCTATGGCTACACCTTC.

The table lists this clonotype with a few counts. The rearrangement links TRBV14 to TRBJ1-2; D may be TRBD1 (6 bases). Germline V gene lookup returns CDR1 SGHDN and CDR2 FVKESK. The CDR3 extends over 15 amino acids. V lost 0 bases and J lost 7, with 15 bases in between. The CDR3 reads CASSQDAGGHVGYTF. The CDR3 coding sequence is TGTGCCAGCAGCCAAGATGCGGGGGGCCATGTTGGCTACACCTTC.

This clonotype has only a few counts. The chain is built from TRBV18 and TRBJ2-2; D is unresolved. V shed 6 bases and J shed 0 bases, with 8 bases lying between them. From germline, CDR1 is KGHSH and CDR2 LQKENI. CDR3 length equals 14 residues. CDR3 in amino acids: CASSSQTNTGELFF. CDR3 bases: TGTGCCAGCTCTTCACAAACGAACACCGGGGAGCTGTTTTTT.

The J gene is TRBJ2-4, the V gene TRBV11-2; TRBD2 aligns across 16 bases. CDR3 size: 19 residues. In germline, CDR1 is SGHAT, CDR2 FQNNGV. The V and J ends lost 4 bases and 2 bases, in that order; junction bases with no gene match: 8. The DNA for the CDR3 is TGTGCCAGCAGCTGGGGACTAGCGGGGGGGCCTGGATCCAAAAACATTCAGTACTTC. Encoded protein: CASSWGLAGGPGSKNIQYF.

Comment on this clonotype: A much bigger clone sits one base away, suggesting this may be a read error. The CDR3 carries no conserved terminal phenylalanine or tryptophan, so it likely arises from a read error. The chain couples TRBV15 to TRBJ1-2; TRBD1 might be the D (5 bases). Germline V CDR1 and CDR2: LNHNV, YYDKDF (reference sequence). This CDR3 contains 14 residues. Trimming pared 5 bases from V and 0 bases from J, leaving 10 bases between. The CDR3 protein is CATSVRDANYGYTI. The CDR3, as DNA: TGTGCCACCAGCGTACGGGACGCTAACTATGGCTACACCATC.

V and J are TRBV7-9 and TRBJ2-7, with D unclear. CDR1 is SEHNR, CDR2 FQNEAQ, per germline (reference sequence). V was clipped by 0 bases and J by 0 bases, with 6 bases between them. The CDR3 spans 14 residues. The CDR3: CASSLATGSYEQYF. The CDR3 coding sequence is TGTGCCAGCAGCTTAGCAACTGGCTCCTACGAGCAGTACTTC. Full variable domain (outside the CDR3, taken from reference TRBV7-9 and TRBJ2-7): DTGVSQNPRHKITKRGQNVTFRCDPISEHNRLYWYRQTLGQGPEFLTYFQNEAQLEKSRLLSDRFSAERPKGSFSTLEIQRTEQGDSAMYLCASSLATGSYEQYFGPGTRLTVT.

This clonotype came up a few times. The chain employs TRBV4-2 and TRBJ2-7; D possibly corresponds to TRBD2 (6 bases). V was pared by 0 bases and J by 9 bases, with 12 bases between. CDR1 LGHNA and CDR2 YNFKEQ come from the germline V gene. CDR3 length: 13 residues. DNA for the CDR3: TGTGCCAGCAGCCAAGATGGTGGAGCGGGGCAGTACTTC. Amino acid sequence: CASSQDGGAGQYF.

This clonotype showed up just a few times. The CDR3 reads CASSPPDSGANVLTF. CDR3 coding DNA: TGCGCCAGCAGCCCGCCGGACTCTGGGGCCAACGTCCTGACTTTC. The chain joins TRBV5-1 to TRBJ2-6; D unclear. The V gene's germline CDR1 is SGHRS and CDR2 YFSETQ. CDR3 length: 15 amino acids. Trimming took off 4 bases at V and 0 bases at J, with 8 bases between the two ends.

This clonotype was counted many times. This chain uses TRBV2 with TRBJ2-7; D might be TRBD1 (6 bases). Germline V gene sequence: CDR1 SNHLY, CDR2 FYNNEI. V lost 5 bases and J lost 2, with 10 bases in between. The CDR3 covers 13 residues. The CDR3 DNA reads TGTGCCAGCAGTCTGGACAGACCCTACGAGCAGTACTTC. It codes for CASSLDRPYEQYF.

In this sample, this clonotype turned up a few times. This chain connects TRBV30 to TRBJ1-6, with TRBD1 matching over 10 bases. CDR3 size: 16 residues. Germline-derived CDR1 and CDR2 are GTSNPN and SVGIG (reference sequence). The V and J ends lost 2 bases and 9 bases, in that order; junction bases with no gene match: 10. The CDR3 coding sequence is TGTGCCTGGAGTCTCCGTGACAGGGGGCGCAGTTCACCCCTCCACTTT. Its protein product is CAWSLRDRGRSSPLHF.

In its sample, this clonotype was seen a few times. An end of the junction does not agree with germline; a read error may underlie this. This chain links TRBV5-1 with TRBJ2-7; D gene ambiguous. The CDR3 extends over 14 amino acids. From germline, CDR1 is SGHRS and CDR2 YFSETQ. The chain's CDR3 is CASRERTGSYEQYF. DNA of the CDR3: TGTGCCAGCAGAGAACGGACGGGCTCCTACGAGCAGTACTTC.

V usage is TRBV14 and J usage is TRBJ2-3; the D is unclear. This CDR3 region has 13 residues. V lost 1 base and J lost 4, with 6 bases in between. The germline V gene has CDR1 SGHDN and CDR2 FVKESK. The CDR3 DNA follows: TGTGCCAGCAGCCAAGGGTACGCAGATACGCAGTATTTT. Residues: CASSQGYADTQYF.

This clonotype was seen repeatedly, ten times or more. The chain combines TRBV2 with TRBJ2-7; 8 bases align to TRBD1. Trimming took 0 bases from V and 5 from J; bases not matched to a gene: 6. Germline V gene sequence: CDR1 SNHLY, CDR2 FYNNEI. The CDR3 runs 15 residues. As DNA, the CDR3 is TGTGCCAGCAGTGAAGCGACAGGGGATAAGGACGAGCAGTACTTC. Its protein product is CASSEATGDKDEQYF.

A few counts support this clonotype. CDR3 in DNA: TGTGCCAGCAGGTCGGGGTACTCCTACGAGCAGTACTTC. This gives the protein CASRSGYSYEQYF. The gene calls are TRBV11-2 and TRBJ2-7, with D maybe TRBD2 (5 bases). The germline V and J ends were trimmed by 6 bases and 0 bases, with 9 bases remaining between them. This CDR3 comprises 13 residues. CDR1 is SGHAT, CDR2 FQNNGV, per germline.

There are a few counts of this clonotype. The rearrangement uses TRBV10-3 and TRBJ2-7; D is possibly TRBD1 or TRBD2 (5 bases each). V was trimmed by 8 bases and J by 6 bases, leaving 11 bases between them. This CDR3 has 11 residues. Per the germline V gene, CDR1 is ENHRY and CDR2 is SYGVKD. The CDR3: CAIGWGSEQYF. As DNA, the CDR3 is TGTGCCATCGGGTGGGGGAGCGAGCAGTACTTC.